Detailed here is one TCR beta chain. Sequencing ends 3 residues short of the CDR3 end; the germline J gene provides the rest. TCRdb keeps only in-frame clones here, not all; method: immunoSEQ multiplex PCR. The sample totals about 20,000 clones. This specimen comes from a study of T cells in women clearing cervical HPV infection. Germline assignment: CDR1 KGHSH and CDR2 LQKENI. The CDR3 loop spans 13 amino acids. The TCR originated in a woman aged 18-70 years with a cervical HPV16 infection that either progressed to CIN3+ or cleared (not recorded which). J is TRBJ2-3 and V is TRBV18; a possible D gene is TRBD1 (5 bases). What was sequenced was blood buffy coat. Here the CDR3 reads CASSLTVQETQYF. The sequenced part of the CDR3 DNA is TGTGCCAGCTCCCTGACAGTGCAAGAGACG. Using reference TRBV18 and TRBJ2-3 for the parts outside the CDR3, the full variable domain is NAGVMQNPRHLVRRRGQEARLRCSPMKGHSHVYWYRQLPEEGLKFMVYLQKENIIDESGMPKERFSAEFPKEGPSILRIQQVVRGDSAAYFCASSLTVQETQYFGPGTRLTVL.